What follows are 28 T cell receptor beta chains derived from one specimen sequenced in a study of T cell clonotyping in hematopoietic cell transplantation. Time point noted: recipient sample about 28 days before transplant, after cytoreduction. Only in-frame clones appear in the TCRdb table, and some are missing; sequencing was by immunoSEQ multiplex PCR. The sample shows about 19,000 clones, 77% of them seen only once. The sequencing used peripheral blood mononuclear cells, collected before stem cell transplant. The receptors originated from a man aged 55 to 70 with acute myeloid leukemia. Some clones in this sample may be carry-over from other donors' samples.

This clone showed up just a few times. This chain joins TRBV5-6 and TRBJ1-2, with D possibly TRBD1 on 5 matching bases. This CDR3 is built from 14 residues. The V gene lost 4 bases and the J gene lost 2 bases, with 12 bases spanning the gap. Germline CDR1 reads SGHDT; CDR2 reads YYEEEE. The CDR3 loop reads CASSLPRGNYGYTF. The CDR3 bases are TGTGCCAGCAGCCTACCGAGGGGAAACTATGGCTACACCTTC.

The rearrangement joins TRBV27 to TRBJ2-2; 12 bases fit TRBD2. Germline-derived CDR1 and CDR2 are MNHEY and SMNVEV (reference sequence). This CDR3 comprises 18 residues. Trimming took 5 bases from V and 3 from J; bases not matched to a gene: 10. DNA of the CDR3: TGTGCCAGCAGTCTAGCGGGGGGGATGGGTGATTACACCGGGGAGCTGTTTTTT. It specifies CASSLAGGMGDYTGELFF.

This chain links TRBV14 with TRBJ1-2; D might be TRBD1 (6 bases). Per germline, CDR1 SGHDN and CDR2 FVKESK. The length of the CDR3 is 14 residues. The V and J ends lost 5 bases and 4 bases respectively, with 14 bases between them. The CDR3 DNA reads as TGTGCCAGCAGCGACAGGTATCGGGGCTATGGCTACACCTTC. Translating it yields CASSDRYRGYGYTF.

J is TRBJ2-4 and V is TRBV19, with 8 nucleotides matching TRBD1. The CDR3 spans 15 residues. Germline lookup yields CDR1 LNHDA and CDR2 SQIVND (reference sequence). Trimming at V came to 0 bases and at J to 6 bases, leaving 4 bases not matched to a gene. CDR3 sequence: CASSIEGQVGNIQYF. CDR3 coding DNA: TGTGCCAGTAGTATAGAGGGACAGGTGGGAAACATTCAGTACTTC.

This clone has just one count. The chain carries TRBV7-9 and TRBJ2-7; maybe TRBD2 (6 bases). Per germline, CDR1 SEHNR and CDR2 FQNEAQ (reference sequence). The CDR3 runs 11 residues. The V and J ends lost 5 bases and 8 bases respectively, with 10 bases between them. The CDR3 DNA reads TGTGCCAGCAGCCCGGGACTTAAGCAGTACTTC. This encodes CASSPGLKQYF.

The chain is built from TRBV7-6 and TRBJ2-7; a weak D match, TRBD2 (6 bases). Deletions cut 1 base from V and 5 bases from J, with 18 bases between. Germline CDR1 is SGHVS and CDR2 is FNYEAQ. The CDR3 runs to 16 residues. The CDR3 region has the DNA TGTGCCAGCAGCTTAGGGCCCCAGGGAGGTGGCGACGAGCAGTACTTC. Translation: CASSLGPQGGGDEQYF.

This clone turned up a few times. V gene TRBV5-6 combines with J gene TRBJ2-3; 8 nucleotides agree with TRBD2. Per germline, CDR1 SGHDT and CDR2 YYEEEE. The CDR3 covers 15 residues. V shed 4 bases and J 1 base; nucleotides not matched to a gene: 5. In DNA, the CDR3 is TGTGCCAGCAGCCCTTGGCGGGGGGGCACAGATACGCAGTATTTT. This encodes CASSPWRGGTDTQYF.

The chain's CDR3 is CASSLFQLGETQYF. In DNA form, the CDR3 reads TGTGCCAGCAGCTTGTTCCAGCTGGGGGAGACCCAGTACTTC. The chain couples TRBV7-6 to TRBJ2-5, with no clear D. Germline CDR1 is SGHVS and CDR2 is FNYEAQ. CDR3 length: 14 residues. V was clipped by 3 bases and J by 5 bases, with 13 bases between them.

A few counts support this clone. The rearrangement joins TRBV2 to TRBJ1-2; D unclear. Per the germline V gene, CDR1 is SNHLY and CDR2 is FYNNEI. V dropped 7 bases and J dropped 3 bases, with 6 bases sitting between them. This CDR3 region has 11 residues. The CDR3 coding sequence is TGTGCCAGCAAGGGTGACTATGGCTACACCTTC. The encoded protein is CASKGDYGYTF. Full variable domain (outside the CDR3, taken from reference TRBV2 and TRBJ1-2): EPEVTQTPSHQVTQMGQEVILRCVPISNHLYFYWYRQILGQKVEFLVSFYNNEISEKSEIFDDQFSVERPDGSNFTLKIRSTKLEDSAMYFCASKGDYGYTFGSGTRLTVV.

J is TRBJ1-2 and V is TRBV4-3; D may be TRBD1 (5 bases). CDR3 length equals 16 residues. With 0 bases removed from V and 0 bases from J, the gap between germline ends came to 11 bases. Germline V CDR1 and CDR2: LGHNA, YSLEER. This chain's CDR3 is CASSQDMGPANYGYTF. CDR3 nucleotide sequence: TGCGCCAGCAGCCAAGATATGGGACCGGCTAACTATGGCTACACCTTC.

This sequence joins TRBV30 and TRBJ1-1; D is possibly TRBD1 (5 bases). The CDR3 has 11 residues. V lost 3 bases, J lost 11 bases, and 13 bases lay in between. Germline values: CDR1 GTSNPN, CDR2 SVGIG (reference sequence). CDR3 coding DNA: TGTGCCTGGAGCGGCGGCTGGGACGCTTTCTTT. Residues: CAWSGGWDAFF.

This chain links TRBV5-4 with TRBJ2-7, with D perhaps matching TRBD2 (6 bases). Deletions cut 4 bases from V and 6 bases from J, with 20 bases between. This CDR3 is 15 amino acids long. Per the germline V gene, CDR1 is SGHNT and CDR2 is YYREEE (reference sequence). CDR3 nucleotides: TGTGCCAGCAGCCTGGAGGGGTCTTTTTTTCGCGAGCAGTACTTC. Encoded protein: CASSLEGSFFREQYF.

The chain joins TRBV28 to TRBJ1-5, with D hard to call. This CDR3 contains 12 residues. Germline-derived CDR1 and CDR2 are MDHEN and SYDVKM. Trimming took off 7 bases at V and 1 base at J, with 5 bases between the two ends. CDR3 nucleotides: TGTGCCAGCAAAAGGAGCAATCAGCCCCAGCATTTT. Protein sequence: CASKRSNQPQHF.

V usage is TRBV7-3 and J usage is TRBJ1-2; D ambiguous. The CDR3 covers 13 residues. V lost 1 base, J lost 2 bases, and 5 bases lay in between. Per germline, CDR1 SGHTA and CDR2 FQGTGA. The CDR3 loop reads CASSLNSNYGYTF. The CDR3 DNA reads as TGTGCCAGCAGCTTAAATTCAAACTATGGCTACACCTTC.

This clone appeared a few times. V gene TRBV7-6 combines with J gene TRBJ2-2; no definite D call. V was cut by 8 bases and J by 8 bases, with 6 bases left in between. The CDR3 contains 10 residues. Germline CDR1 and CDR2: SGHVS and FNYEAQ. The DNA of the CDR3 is TGTGCCAGCGGTCGTGGGGAGCTGTTTTTT. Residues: CASGRGELFF.

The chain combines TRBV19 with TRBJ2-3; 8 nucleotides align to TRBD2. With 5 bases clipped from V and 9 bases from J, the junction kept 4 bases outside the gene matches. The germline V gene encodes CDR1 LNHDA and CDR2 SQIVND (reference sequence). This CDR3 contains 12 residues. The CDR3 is CASSSSGGTQYF. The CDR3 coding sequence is TGTGCCAGTAGTTCCAGCGGGGGCACGCAGTATTTT.

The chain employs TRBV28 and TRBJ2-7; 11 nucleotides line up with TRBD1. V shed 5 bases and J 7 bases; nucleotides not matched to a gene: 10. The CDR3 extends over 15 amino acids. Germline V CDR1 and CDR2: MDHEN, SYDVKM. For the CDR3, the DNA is TGTGCCAGCAGTATCTCCGGGACAGGGGGAGGAGAGCAGTACTTC. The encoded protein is CASSISGTGGGEQYF.

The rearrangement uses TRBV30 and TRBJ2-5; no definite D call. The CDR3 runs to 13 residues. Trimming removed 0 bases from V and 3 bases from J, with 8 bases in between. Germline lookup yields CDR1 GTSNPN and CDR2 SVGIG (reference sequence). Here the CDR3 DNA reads TGTGCCTGGAGTGTACGGTTCGAAGAGACCCAGTACTTC. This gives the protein CAWSVRFEETQYF.

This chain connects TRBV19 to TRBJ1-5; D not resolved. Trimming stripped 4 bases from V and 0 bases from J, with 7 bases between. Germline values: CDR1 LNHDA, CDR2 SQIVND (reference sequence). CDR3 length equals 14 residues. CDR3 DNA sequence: TGTGCCAGTAGTAGCCAGGATAGCAATCAGCCCCAGCATTTT. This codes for CASSSQDSNQPQHF.

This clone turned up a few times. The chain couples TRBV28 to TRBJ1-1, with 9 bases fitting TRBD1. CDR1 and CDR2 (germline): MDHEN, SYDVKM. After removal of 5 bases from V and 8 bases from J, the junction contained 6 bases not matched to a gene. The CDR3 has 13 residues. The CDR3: CASSGQGWAEAFF. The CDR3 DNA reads TGTGCCAGCAGTGGACAGGGGTGGGCCGAAGCTTTCTTT. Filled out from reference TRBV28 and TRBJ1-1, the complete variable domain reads DVKVTQSSRYLVKRTGEKVFLECVQDMDHENMFWYRQDPGLGLRLIYFSYDVKMKEKGDIPEGYSVSREKKERFSLILESASTNQTSMYLCASSGQGWAEAFFGQGTRLTVV.

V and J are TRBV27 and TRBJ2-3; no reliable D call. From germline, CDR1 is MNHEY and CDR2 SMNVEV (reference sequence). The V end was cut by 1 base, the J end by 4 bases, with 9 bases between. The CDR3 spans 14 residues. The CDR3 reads CASSLYATADTQYF. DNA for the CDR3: TGTGCCAGCAGTTTATACGCTACGGCAGATACGCAGTATTTT.

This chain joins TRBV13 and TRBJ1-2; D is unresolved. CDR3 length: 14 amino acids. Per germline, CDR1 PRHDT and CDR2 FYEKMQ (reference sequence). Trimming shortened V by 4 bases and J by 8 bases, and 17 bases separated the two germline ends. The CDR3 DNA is TGTGCCAGCAGCTACTGGACCGTTCTAGAGGGCTACACCTTC. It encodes CASSYWTVLEGYTF.

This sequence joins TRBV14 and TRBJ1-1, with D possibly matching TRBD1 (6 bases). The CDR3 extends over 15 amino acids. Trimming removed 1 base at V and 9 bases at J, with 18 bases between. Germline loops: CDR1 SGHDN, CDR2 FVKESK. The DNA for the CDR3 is TGTGCCAGCAGCCAAGGTTCAGGGACTGGGGGCCAAGCTTTCTTT. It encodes CASSQGSGTGGQAFF.

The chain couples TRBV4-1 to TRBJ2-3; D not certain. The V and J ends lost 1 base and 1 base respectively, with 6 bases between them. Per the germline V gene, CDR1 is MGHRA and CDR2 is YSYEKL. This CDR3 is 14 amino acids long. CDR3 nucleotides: TGCGCCAGCAGCCAAGTGACTGGCACAGATACGCAGTATTTT. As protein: CASSQVTGTDTQYF.

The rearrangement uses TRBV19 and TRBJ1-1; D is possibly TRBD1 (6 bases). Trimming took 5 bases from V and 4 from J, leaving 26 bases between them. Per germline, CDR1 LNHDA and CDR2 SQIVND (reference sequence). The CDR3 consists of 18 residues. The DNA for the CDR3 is TGTGCCAGTAGTCTAATCCCACATAGGGGGGGCCTTGGCACTGAAGCTTTCTTT. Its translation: CASSLIPHRGGLGTEAFF.

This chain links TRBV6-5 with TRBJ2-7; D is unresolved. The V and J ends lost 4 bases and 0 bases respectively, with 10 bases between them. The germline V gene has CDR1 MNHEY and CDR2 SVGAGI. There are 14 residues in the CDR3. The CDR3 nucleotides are TGTGCCAGCAGTTTGCACCCCACCTCCTACGAGCAGTACTTC. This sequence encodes CASSLHPTSYEQYF.

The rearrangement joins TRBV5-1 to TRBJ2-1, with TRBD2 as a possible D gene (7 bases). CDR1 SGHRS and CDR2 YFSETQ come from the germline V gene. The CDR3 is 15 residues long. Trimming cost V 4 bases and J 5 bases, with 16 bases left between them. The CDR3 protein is CASSPGGPRNNEQFF. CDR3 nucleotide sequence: TGCGCCAGCAGCCCCGGGGGGCCGAGAAACAATGAGCAGTTCTTC. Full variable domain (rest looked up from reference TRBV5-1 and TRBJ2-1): KAGVTQTPRYLIKTRGQQVTLSCSPISGHRSVSWYQQTPGQGLQFLFEYFSETQRNKGNFPGRFSGRQFSNSRSEMNVSTLELGDSALYLCASSPGGPRNNEQFFGPGTRLTVL.

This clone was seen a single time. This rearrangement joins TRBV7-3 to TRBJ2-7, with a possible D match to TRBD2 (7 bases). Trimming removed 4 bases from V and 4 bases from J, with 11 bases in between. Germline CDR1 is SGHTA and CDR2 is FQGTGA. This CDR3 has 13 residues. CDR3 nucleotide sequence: TGTGCCAGCAGCTGGGGGGGCGAATACGAGCAGTACTTC. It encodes CASSWGGEYEQYF.